This TCR beta chain was sequenced for a study of blood T cell repertoires in COVID-19. This clone was detected a few times. The repertoire was sequenced with immunoSEQ multiplex PCR; TCRdb's copy has only in-frame clones and lacks some. Counted here are about 350,000 clones, 89% occurring once; the ten biggest clones make up 3% to 4%. The germline V gene encodes CDR1 SGHRS and CDR2 YFSETQ. The length of the CDR3 is 12 residues. V was cut by 0 bases and J by 5 bases, with 6 bases left in between. The clonotype comes from a woman aged 55-69 years with COVID-19, enrolled during active disease. The sequenced material came from peripheral blood. The rearrangement links TRBV5-1 to TRBJ2-7; D unresolved. The CDR3 region has the DNA TGCGCCAGCAGCTTGGCCGTCGACGAGCAGTACTTC. This encodes CASSLAVDEQYF.